These 25 T cell receptor beta chains were sequenced from one sample in a study of brain T cells in children with intractable seizures. Described time point: blood from clinic visit 5 months post-surgery; TSC patient then seizure free. The repertoire was sequenced with immunoSEQ multiplex PCR; TCRdb's copy has only in-frame clones and lacks some. The sample contains under 400,000 clones, about 93% of which appear only once. Sequencing was performed on peripheral blood, taken roughly 5 months after surgery. The receptors shown here come from a boy less than two years old with tuberous sclerosis and intractable seizures.

The chain employs TRBV2 and TRBJ2-5; 15 bases fit TRBD2. V lost 2 bases, J lost 5 bases, and 15 bases stayed unmatched. Germline CDR1 and CDR2: SNHLY and FYNNEI. CDR3 length: 20 residues. This CDR3 is CASSENVRTSGGAKLETQYF. Written as DNA, the CDR3 is TGTGCCAGCAGTGAAAACGTGCGGACTAGCGGGGGGGCTAAGCTCGAGACCCAGTACTTC.

V and J are TRBV10-3 and TRBJ1-1; TRBD1 might be the D (5 bases). CDR1 is ENHRY and CDR2 is SYGVKD in the germline V gene. This CDR3 comprises 14 residues. V lost 6 bases and J 1 base, leaving 12 bases between the germline ends. The CDR3 sequence: CAIRKGQPNTEAFF. The CDR3 DNA reads TGTGCCATCAGAAAGGGGCAGCCGAACACTGAAGCTTTCTTT.

The rearrangement links TRBV4-2 to TRBJ1-2; no clear D. With 1 base removed from V and 1 base from J, the gap between germline ends came to 10 bases. The V gene's germline CDR1 is LGHNA and CDR2 YNFKEQ. This CDR3 region has 15 residues. CDR3 in amino acids: CASSQVFLLNYGYTF. In DNA, the CDR3 is TGTGCCAGCAGCCAAGTTTTTCTACTTAACTATGGCTACACCTTC.

This sequence joins TRBV6-5 and TRBJ1-2, with D possibly being TRBD1 (5 bases). Germline assignment: CDR1 MNHEY and CDR2 SVGAGI. The CDR3 covers 12 residues. Between the trimmed V and J ends, which lost 7 bases and 7 bases, there was a span of 13 bases. The CDR3 DNA reads TGTGCCAGCAAGGATCCTCAGGGTGGCTACACCTTC. It yields the protein CASKDPQGGYTF.

For this clone: The sample holds other DNA sequences that translate to the same CDR3. The chain joins TRBV4-1 to TRBJ1-1, with D possibly TRBD1 on 5 matching bases. CDR3 size: 13 residues. The V and J ends lost 1 base and 4 bases respectively, with 7 bases between them. Germline V CDR1 and CDR2: MGHRA, YSYEKL. In nucleotides, the CDR3 is TGCGCCAGCAGCCAAGTGGGGGGCACTGAAGCTTTCTTT. Amino acids: CASSQVGGTEAFF.

This clone has just a few counts. The gene calls are TRBV7-2 and TRBJ2-2; D not resolved. The CDR3 extends over 15 amino acids. Germline V gives CDR1 SGHTA, CDR2 FQGNSA. Trimming left V 1 base short and J 2 bases short, with 8 bases between. DNA for the CDR3: TGTGCCAGCAGCTTAGATACGGGCAACACCGGGGAGCTGTTTTTT. It translates to CASSLDTGNTGELFF.

The rearrangement links TRBV12-3 or TRBV12-4 to TRBJ1-4; D gene ambiguous. CDR3 length equals 13 residues. V shed 3 bases and J shed 7 bases, with 9 bases lying between them. The CDR3 sequence is CASSFILSEKLFF. In DNA form, the CDR3 reads TGTGCCAGCAGTTTCATTCTTTCTGAAAAACTGTTTTTT.

J is TRBJ1-6 and V is TRBV7-8, with no clear D. V lost 1 base and J 6 bases, leaving 4 bases between the germline ends. Germline V lookup: CDR1 SGHVS, CDR2 FQNEAQ. This CDR3 has 13 amino acids. The CDR3 reads CASSLDRNSPLHF. Here the CDR3 DNA reads TGTGCCAGCAGCTTAGATCGTAATTCACCCCTCCACTTT.

The chain is built from TRBV7-8 and TRBJ2-3; D remains ambiguous. Germline V gene data show CDR1 as SGHVS and CDR2 as FQNEAQ. The CDR3 runs 16 residues. V lost 5 bases and J lost 0, with 15 bases in between. Written as DNA, the CDR3 is TGTGCCAGCAGCAGGGCCAGCGCACTTAGCACAGATACGCAGTATTTT. It is translated as CASSRASALSTDTQYF. The full variable domain, with the rest looked up from reference TRBV7-8 and TRBJ2-3, is GAGVSQSPRYKVAKRGQDVALRCDPISGHVSLFWYQQALGQGPEFLTYFQNEAQLDKSGLPSDRFFAERPEGSVSTLKIQRTQQEDSAVYLCASSRASALSTDTQYFGPGTRLTVL.

V usage is TRBV5-1 and J usage is TRBJ2-7; TRBD1 aligns across 8 bases. The germline CDR1 and CDR2 sequences are SGHRS and YFSETQ. The ends lost 3 bases at V and 3 bases at J; junction bases unmatched: 8. CDR3 length: 15 amino acids. CDR3 region: CASSSRQGQDYEQYF. The DNA for the CDR3 is TGCGCCAGCAGCTCCAGACAGGGGCAAGACTACGAGCAGTACTTC. The variable domain in full, completed from reference TRBV5-1 and TRBJ2-7, reads KAGVTQTPRYLIKTRGQQVTLSCSPISGHRSVSWYQQTPGQGLQFLFEYFSETQRNKGNFPGRFSGRQFSNSRSEMNVSTLELGDSALYLCASSSRQGQDYEQYFGPGTRLTVT.

The chain is built from TRBV11-2 and TRBJ1-2; 8 nucleotides line up with TRBD1. Germline lookup yields CDR1 SGHAT and CDR2 FQNNGV. The V gene end was trimmed by 5 bases and the J gene end by 8 bases; junction bases not matched to a gene: 7. The length of the CDR3 is 13 residues. CDR3 loop: CASSQTGVGGYTF. CDR3 DNA sequence: TGTGCCAGCAGCCAGACAGGGGTAGGAGGCTACACCTTC. Combining the CDR3 with reference TRBV11-2 and TRBJ1-2 gives the whole variable domain EAGVAQSPRYKIIEKRQSVAFWCNPISGHATLYWYQQILGQGPKLLIQFQNNGVVDDSQLPKDRFSAERLKGVDSTLKIQPAKLEDSAVYLCASSQTGVGGYTFGSGTRLTVV.

V usage is TRBV9 and J usage is TRBJ2-6; D is unclear. The germline V and J ends were trimmed by 3 bases and 0 bases, with 4 bases remaining between them. This CDR3 contains 14 residues. The germline CDR1 and CDR2 sequences are SGDLS and YYNGEE. The CDR3: CASSGHSGANVLTF. CDR3 nucleotide sequence: TGTGCCAGCAGCGGACACTCTGGGGCCAACGTCCTGACTTTC. Looking up the rest from reference TRBV9 and TRBJ2-6 gives the full variable domain: DSGVTQTPKHLITATGQRVTLRCSPRSGDLSVYWYQQSLDQGLQFLIQYYNGEERAKGNILERFSAQQFPDLHSELNLSSLELGDSALYFCASSGHSGANVLTFGAGSRLTVL.

This clone was seen just once. The chain uses TRBV7-3 and TRBJ2-1, with TRBD2 identical over 12 bases. Germline CDR1 is SGHTA and CDR2 is FQGTGA. The CDR3 sequence is 13 residues long. With 6 bases clipped from V and 10 bases from J, the junction kept 4 bases outside the gene matches. As DNA, the CDR3 is TGTGCCAGCAGTTTAGGACTAGCGGGAGAGCAGTTCTTC. The encoded protein is CASSLGLAGEQFF.

A single count supports this clone. CDR3 protein: CSVVRDTALNTEAFF. CDR3 nucleotide sequence: TGCAGCGTTGTGCGGGACACCGCCCTAAACACTGAAGCTTTCTTT. This chain joins TRBV29-1 and TRBJ1-1; possible D gene TRBD1, 6 bases. The CDR3 runs 15 residues. The germline V and J ends were trimmed by 4 bases and 2 bases, with 17 bases remaining between them. CDR1 and CDR2 from the germline V gene are SQVTM and ANQGSEA.

This chain connects TRBV5-1 to TRBJ2-1, with D possibly matching TRBD2 (6 bases). The germline V and J ends were trimmed by 4 bases and 9 bases, with 17 bases remaining between them. Per the germline V gene, CDR1 is SGHRS and CDR2 is YFSETQ. The CDR3 sequence is 14 residues long. CDR3 amino acids: CASSRPRDSGEQFF. CDR3 DNA: TGCGCCAGCAGCCGACCGCGGGACTCGGGTGAGCAGTTCTTC.

This rearrangement joins TRBV7-8 to TRBJ2-7; no clear D. V was pared by 5 bases and J by 0 bases, with 14 bases between. Looked up from germline, CDR1 is SGHVS and CDR2 is FQNEAQ. This CDR3 spans 15 amino acids. The CDR3 sequence: CASSPKDGFSYEQYF. CDR3 DNA sequence: TGTGCCAGCAGCCCTAAGGACGGGTTCTCCTACGAGCAGTACTTC. Drawing the rest from reference TRBV7-8 and TRBJ2-7, the complete variable domain is GAGVSQSPRYKVAKRGQDVALRCDPISGHVSLFWYQQALGQGPEFLTYFQNEAQLDKSGLPSDRFFAERPEGSVSTLKIQRTQQEDSAVYLCASSPKDGFSYEQYFGPGTRLTVT.

The chain employs TRBV13 and TRBJ1-2, with 7 bases fitting TRBD1. V shed 8 bases and J 2 bases; nucleotides not matched to a gene: 11. The CDR3 length is 15 residues. Germline CDR1 PRHDT, CDR2 FYEKMQ (reference sequence). The CDR3 loop is CASGLTTGLNYGYTF. The CDR3, as DNA: TGTGCCAGCGGCCTGACGACAGGGTTGAACTATGGCTACACCTTC.

V and J are TRBV5-1 and TRBJ2-3; 15 bases are shared with TRBD2. The CDR3 is 20 amino acids. V was clipped by 0 bases and J by 3 bases; unmatched bases: 11. Germline assignment: CDR1 SGHRS and CDR2 YFSETQ. The CDR3 nucleotides read TGCGCCAGCAGCTTGGTGTCCAGGACTAGCGGGAGGGGGAAGACAGATACGCAGTATTTT. It is translated as CASSLVSRTSGRGKTDTQYF.

The chain is built from TRBV7-3 and TRBJ2-1; no reliable D call. Germline V gene data show CDR1 as SGHTA and CDR2 as FQGTGA. Trimming removed 4 bases from V and 10 bases from J, with 11 bases in between. The CDR3 has 12 residues. Here the CDR3 reads CASSSRPGEQFF. The CDR3 DNA sequence: TGTGCCAGCAGCTCTAGACCAGGAGAGCAGTTCTTC.

The chain uses TRBV4-1 and TRBJ2-1; 11 nucleotides match TRBD2. Germline-derived CDR1 and CDR2 are MGHRA and YSYEKL. There are 15 residues in the CDR3. The J segment lost 3 bases and the V segment lost 4 bases, leaving 2 bases of the junction unmatched. CDR3 DNA: TGCGCCAGCAGCCCAGGGACTAGCGGCTACAATGAGCAGTTCTTC. Translating gives CASSPGTSGYNEQFF.

The chain has TRBV5-1 and TRBJ1-2, with D possibly being TRBD1 (6 bases). The germline CDR1 and CDR2 sequences are SGHRS and YFSETQ. With 1 base removed from V and 6 bases from J, the gap between germline ends came to 13 bases. The length of the CDR3 is 14 residues. The CDR3 bases are TGCGCCAGCAGCTTGATCTTACAGGGCGATGGCTACACCTTC. Its protein product is CASSLILQGDGYTF.

The rearrangement links TRBV7-2 to TRBJ2-3; no clear D gene. CDR1 is SGHTA, CDR2 FQGNSA, per germline. Trimming removed 6 bases at V and 5 bases at J, with 12 bases between. The CDR3 extends over 13 amino acids. CDR3 DNA sequence: TGTGCCAGCAGTCTAGAATGGGGAGATACGCAGTATTTT. This gives the protein CASSLEWGDTQYF.

The chain links TRBV7-9 to TRBJ2-1; D is unresolved. The CDR3 extends over 11 amino acids. The ends were cut back, 3 bases at V and 6 bases at J, with 3 bases in the middle. The V gene's germline CDR1 is SEHNR and CDR2 FQNEAQ (reference sequence). This chain's CDR3 is CASSFGNEQFF. The CDR3 region has the DNA TGTGCCAGCAGCTTCGGCAATGAGCAGTTCTTC. Drawing the rest from reference TRBV7-9 and TRBJ2-1, the complete variable domain is DTGVSQNPRHKITKRGQNVTFRCDPISEHNRLYWYRQTLGQGPEFLTYFQNEAQLEKSRLLSDRFSAERPKGSFSTLEIQRTEQGDSAMYLCASSFGNEQFFGPGTRLTVL.

The J gene is TRBJ2-3, the V gene TRBV14, with D perhaps matching TRBD1 or TRBD2 (6 bases each). CDR1 and CDR2 (germline): SGHDN, FVKESK. V shed 1 base and J shed 7 bases, with 12 bases lying between them. CDR3 length: 14 amino acids. CDR3 protein: CASSQVRGRYTQYF. As DNA, the CDR3 is TGTGCCAGCAGCCAAGTACGGGGGCGTTATACGCAGTATTTT.

This clone appeared a few times. V and J are TRBV15 and TRBJ2-7, with a tentative D call TRBD1 (6 bases). Germline CDR1 LNHNV, CDR2 YYDKDF (reference sequence). The V and J ends lost 6 bases and 0 bases respectively, with 9 bases between them. The CDR3 loop spans 13 amino acids. CDR3 DNA sequence: TGTGCCACCAGTCCGGACAGCTCCTACGAGCAGTACTTC. This gives the protein CATSPDSSYEQYF. The variable domain in full, with the rest retrieved from reference TRBV15 and TRBJ2-7, is DAMVIQNPRYQVTQFGKPVTLSCSQTLNHNVMYWYQQKSSQAPKLLFHYYDKDFNNEADTPDNFQSRRPNTSFCFLDIRSPGLGDTAMYLCATSPDSSYEQYFGPGTRLTVT.